The present T cell receptor beta chain was sequenced within a study of long-term antiretroviral therapy in people with HIV. Study-wide findings and caveats: Although diversity increased after ART, it remained lower than in transplant donor controls. Compared with controls, HIV repertoires showed narrower CDR3 length ranges.

Version v3.0 of the immunoSEQ assay was performed at survey level. Using immunoSEQ multiplex PCR, the repertoire was profiled, and TCRdb retains in-frame clones only, with some absent. The sample comprises tens of thousands of clones, about nine tenths of which are singletons, and around 5.4% rests with the top ten. Details on this clone: Its matching antigen is unknown.

The V end was cut by 2 bases, the J end by 4 bases, with 24 bases between. CDR1 is GTSNPN, CDR2 SVGIG, per germline (reference sequence). CDR3 size: 17 residues. This TCR was sampled from a woman in her forties or fifties with HIV. Sequencing used unsorted PBMCs, obtained 0.1 years before starting antiretroviral therapy. The rearrangement uses TRBV30 and TRBJ2-7; tentative D call: TRBD2 (5 bases). The CDR3 DNA sequence: TGTGCCTGGAGTCCTTTGACCCCGGGGTCCCTTGGGTACGAGCAGTACTTC. Encoded protein: CAWSPLTPGSLGYEQYF.